The 10 T cell receptor beta chains listed next were all sequenced from one sample in a study of CD8+ T cells in alopecia areata. Sequencing used cDNA as its template, made by extracting RNA and reverse transcribing it. Measured with immunoSEQ multiplex PCR; TCRdb has only the in-frame clones, and not every one. Here the sample spans approximately 200,000 clones, roughly 40% being singletons. Indicated treatment: oral pan-JAK inhibitor, 5-10 mg twice daily. The specimen comprised CD4+ T cells sorted from blood, sampled at approximately week 36, from a patient treated with tofacitinib. The receptors shown here come from a human donor with alopecia areata.

The rearrangement joins TRBV29-1 to TRBJ1-1, with D uncertain. This CDR3 is built from 12 residues. From germline, CDR1 is SQVTM and CDR2 ANQGSEA. Trimming shortened V by 4 bases and J by 4 bases, and 10 bases separated the two germline ends. In nucleotides, the CDR3 is TGCAGCGTTGGACCCGTCCCCACTGAAGCTTTCTTT. Its translation: CSVGPVPTEAFF.

V and J are TRBV6-1 and TRBJ2-5, with a possible D match to TRBD2 (5 bases). This CDR3 comprises 16 residues. Per the germline V gene, CDR1 is MNHNS and CDR2 is SASEGT. V was shortened by 2 bases and J by 3 bases, with 16 bases between the two germline ends. The CDR3 reads CASSEIRRVLEETQYF. CDR3 coding DNA: TGTGCCAGCAGTGAAATACGCCGAGTACTAGAAGAGACCCAGTACTTC.

The chain is built from TRBV19 and TRBJ2-2, with TRBD1 matching over 7 bases. J was trimmed by 2 bases and V by 9 bases; bases with no gene match: 6. From germline, CDR1 is LNHDA and CDR2 SQIVND (reference sequence). This CDR3 has 14 residues. CDR3 in amino acids: CASTRQGNTGELFF. DNA for the CDR3: TGTGCCAGCACCCGACAGGGAAACACCGGGGAGCTGTTTTTT.

J is TRBJ2-5 and V is TRBV29-1, with TRBD1 as a possible D gene (6 bases). V was pared by 8 bases and J by 6 bases, with 16 bases between. This CDR3 has 12 amino acids. CDR1 SQVTM and CDR2 ANQGSEA come from the germline V gene. The CDR3 sequence: CSPWTVGKTQYF. CDR3 bases: TGCAGCCCCTGGACAGTGGGAAAGACCCAGTACTTC.

This clone was picked up a small number of times. This sequence joins TRBV7-8 and TRBJ2-1; 8 bases fit TRBD2. Germline V gives CDR1 SGHVS, CDR2 FQNEAQ. Trimming took 1 base from V and 16 from J; bases not matched to a gene: 15. The CDR3 has 15 residues. In DNA form, the CDR3 reads TGTGCCAGCAGCTTAGTGAGCGGGAGATTCGAACTCTCTTTCTTC. It is translated as CASSLVSGRFELSFF.

The chain combines TRBV25-1 with TRBJ2-5; the match to TRBD2 covers 13 bases. The CDR3 totals 16 residues. J gave up 5 bases and V 3 bases, and 6 bases lay outside the gene matches. Germline V gene data show CDR1 as MGHDK and CDR2 as SYGVNS. CDR3 sequence (DNA): TGTGCCAGCAGTGACACTAGCGGGAGGGCCGATGAGACCCAGTACTTC. Its translation is CASSDTSGRADETQYF.

The chain recombines TRBV28 with TRBJ2-5, with D uncertain. This CDR3 region has 12 residues. Trimming removed 6 bases from V and 4 bases from J, with 9 bases in between. Germline lookup yields CDR1 MDHEN and CDR2 SYDVKM. CDR3 DNA sequence: TGTGCCAGCAGCTTCCGGCGAGAGACCCAGTACTTC. Encoded protein: CASSFRRETQYF.

The gene calls are TRBV19 and TRBJ2-2; 8 bases line up with TRBD2. This CDR3 has 15 residues. Germline V gene data show CDR1 as LNHDA and CDR2 as SQIVND (reference sequence). The V and J ends lost 6 bases and 6 bases, in that order; junction bases with no gene match: 9. The CDR3 nucleotides read TGTGCCAGTAGAGCTAGCGGGCTGGAGGCCGGGGAGCTGTTTTTT. Amino acids: CASRASGLEAGELFF.

This clone was picked up a small number of times. In DNA form, the CDR3 reads TGTGCCAGCAGCTTCACCGGGGAGCTGTTTTTT. It encodes CASSFTGELFF. V is TRBV5-4 and J is TRBJ1-3, with unresolved D. The J call is uncertain, as TRBJ2-2 better fits the DNA end. Germline CDR1 and CDR2: SGHNT and YYREEE (reference sequence). The CDR3 runs 11 residues.

The chain joins TRBV7-2 to TRBJ2-5; 8 bases fit TRBD2. The germline CDR1 and CDR2 sequences are SGHTA and FQGNSA. This CDR3 is 16 amino acids long. The ends lost 1 base at V and 1 base at J; junction bases unmatched: 5. This CDR3 is CASSLVAGLAQETQYF. CDR3 bases: TGTGCCAGCAGCTTAGTAGCAGGACTAGCCCAAGAGACCCAGTACTTC.